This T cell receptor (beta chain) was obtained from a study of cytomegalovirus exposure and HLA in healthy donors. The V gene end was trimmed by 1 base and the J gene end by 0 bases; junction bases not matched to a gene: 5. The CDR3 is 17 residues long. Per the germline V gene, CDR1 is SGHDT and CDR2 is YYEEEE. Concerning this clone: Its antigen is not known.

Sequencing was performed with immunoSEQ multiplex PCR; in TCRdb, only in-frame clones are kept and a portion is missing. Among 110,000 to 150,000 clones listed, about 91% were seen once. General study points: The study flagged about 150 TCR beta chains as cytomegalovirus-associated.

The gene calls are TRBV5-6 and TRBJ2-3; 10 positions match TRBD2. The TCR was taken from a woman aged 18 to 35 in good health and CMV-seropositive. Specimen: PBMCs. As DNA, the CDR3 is TGTGCCAGCAGCTTGAGCGGGGGGGCTCGAAGCACAGATACGCAGTATTTT. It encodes CASSLSGGARSTDTQYF.